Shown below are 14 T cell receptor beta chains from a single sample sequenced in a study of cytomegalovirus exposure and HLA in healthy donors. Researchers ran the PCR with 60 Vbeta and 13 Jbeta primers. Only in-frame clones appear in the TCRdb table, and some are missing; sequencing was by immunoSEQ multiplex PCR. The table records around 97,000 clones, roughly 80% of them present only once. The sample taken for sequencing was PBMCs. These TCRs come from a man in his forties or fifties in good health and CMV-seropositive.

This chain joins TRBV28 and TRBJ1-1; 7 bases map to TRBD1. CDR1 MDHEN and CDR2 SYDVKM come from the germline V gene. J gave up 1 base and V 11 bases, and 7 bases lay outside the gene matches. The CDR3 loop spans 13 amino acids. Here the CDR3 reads CAGKQGTNTEAFF. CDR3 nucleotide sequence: TGTGCCGGGAAACAGGGGACGAACACTGAAGCTTTCTTT.

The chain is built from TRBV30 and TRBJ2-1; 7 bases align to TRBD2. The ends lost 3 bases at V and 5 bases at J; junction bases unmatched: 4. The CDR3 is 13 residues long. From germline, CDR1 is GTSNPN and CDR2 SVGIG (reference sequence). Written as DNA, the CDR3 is TGTGCCTGGAGCCTAGCGGAAGACAATGAGCAGTTCTTC. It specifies CAWSLAEDNEQFF.

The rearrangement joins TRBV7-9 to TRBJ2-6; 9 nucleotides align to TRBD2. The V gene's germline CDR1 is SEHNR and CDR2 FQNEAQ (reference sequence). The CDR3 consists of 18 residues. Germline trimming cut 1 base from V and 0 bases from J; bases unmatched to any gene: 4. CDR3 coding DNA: TGTGCCAGCAGCTTAGTTAGCGGGAGAAGCTCTGGGGCCAACGTCCTGACTTTC. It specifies CASSLVSGRSSGANVLTF.

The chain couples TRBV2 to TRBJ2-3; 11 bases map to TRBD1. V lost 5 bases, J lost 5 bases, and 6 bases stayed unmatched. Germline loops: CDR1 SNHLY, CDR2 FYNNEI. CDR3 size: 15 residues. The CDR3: CASSPDRGHGDTQYF. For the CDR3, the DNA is TGTGCCAGCAGTCCGGACAGGGGGCACGGAGATACGCAGTATTTT.

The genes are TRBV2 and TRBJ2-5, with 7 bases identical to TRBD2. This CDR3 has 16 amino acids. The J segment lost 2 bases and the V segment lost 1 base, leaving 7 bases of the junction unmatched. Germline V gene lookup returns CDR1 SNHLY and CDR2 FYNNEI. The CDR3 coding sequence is TGTGCCAGCAGTGAAGTGGTGGCTAGCGGACAAGAGACCCAGTACTTC. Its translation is CASSEVVASGQETQYF.

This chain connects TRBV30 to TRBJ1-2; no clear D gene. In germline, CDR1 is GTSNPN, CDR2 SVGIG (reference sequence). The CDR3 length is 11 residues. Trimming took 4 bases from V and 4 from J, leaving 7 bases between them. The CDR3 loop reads CAWMAFYGYTF. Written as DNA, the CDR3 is TGTGCCTGGATGGCCTTCTATGGCTACACCTTC.

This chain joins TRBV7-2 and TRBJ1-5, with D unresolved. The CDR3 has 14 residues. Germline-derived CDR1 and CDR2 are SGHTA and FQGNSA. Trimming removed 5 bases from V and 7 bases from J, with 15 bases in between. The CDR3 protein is CASSHGASGQPQHF. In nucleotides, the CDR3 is TGTGCCAGCAGCCACGGCGCTAGTGGCCAGCCCCAGCATTTT. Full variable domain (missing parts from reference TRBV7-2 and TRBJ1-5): GAGVSQSPSNKVTEKGKDVELRCDPISGHTALYWYRQSLGQGLEFLIYFQGNSAPDKSGLPSDRFSAERTGGSVSTLTIQRTQQEDSAVYLCASSHGASGQPQHFGDGTRLSIL.

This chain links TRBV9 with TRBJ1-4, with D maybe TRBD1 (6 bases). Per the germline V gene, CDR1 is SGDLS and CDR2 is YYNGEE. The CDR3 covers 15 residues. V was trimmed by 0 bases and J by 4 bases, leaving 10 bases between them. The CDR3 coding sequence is TGTGCCAGCAGCGTAGGGGGGCGAAGTAATGAAAAACTGTTTTTT. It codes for CASSVGGRSNEKLFF.

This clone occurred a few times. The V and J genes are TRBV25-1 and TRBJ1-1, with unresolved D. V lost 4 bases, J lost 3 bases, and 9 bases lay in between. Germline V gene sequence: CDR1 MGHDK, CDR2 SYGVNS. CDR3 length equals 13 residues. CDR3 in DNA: TGTGCCAGCAGTGGTTTAGATTACACTGAAGCTTTCTTT. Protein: CASSGLDYTEAFF.

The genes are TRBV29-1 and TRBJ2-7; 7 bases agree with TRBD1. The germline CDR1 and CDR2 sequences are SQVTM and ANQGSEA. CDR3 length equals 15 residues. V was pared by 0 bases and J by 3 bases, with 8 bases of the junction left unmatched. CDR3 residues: CSVEEARTGVYEQYF. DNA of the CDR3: TGCAGCGTTGAAGAAGCCCGGACAGGTGTCTACGAGCAGTACTTC.

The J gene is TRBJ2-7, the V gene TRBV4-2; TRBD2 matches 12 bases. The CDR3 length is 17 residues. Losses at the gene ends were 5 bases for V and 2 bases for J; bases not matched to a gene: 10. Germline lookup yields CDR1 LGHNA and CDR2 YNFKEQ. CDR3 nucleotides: TGTGCCAGCAGCTACCCGGGACTAGCGGGCATACCCTACGAGCAGTACTTC. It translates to CASSYPGLAGIPYEQYF.

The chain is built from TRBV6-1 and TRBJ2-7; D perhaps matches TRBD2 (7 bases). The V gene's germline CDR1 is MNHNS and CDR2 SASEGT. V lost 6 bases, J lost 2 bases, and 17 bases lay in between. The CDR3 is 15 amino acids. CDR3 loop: CASRLEGGPTYEQYF. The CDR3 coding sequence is TGTGCCAGCAGATTAGAGGGGGGGCCCACCTACGAGCAGTACTTC.

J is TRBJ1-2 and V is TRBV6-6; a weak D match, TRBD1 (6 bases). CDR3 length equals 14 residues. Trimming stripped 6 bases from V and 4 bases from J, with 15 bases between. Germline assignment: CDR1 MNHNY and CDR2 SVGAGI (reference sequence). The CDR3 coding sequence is TGTGCCAGCAGCACGCCCGGGACAACCTATGGCTACACCTTC. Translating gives CASSTPGTTYGYTF.

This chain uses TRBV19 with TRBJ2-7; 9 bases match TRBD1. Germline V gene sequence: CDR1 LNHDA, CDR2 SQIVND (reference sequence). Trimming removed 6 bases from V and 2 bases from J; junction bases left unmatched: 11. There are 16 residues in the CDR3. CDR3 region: CASSPGQGWDTYEQYF. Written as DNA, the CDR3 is TGTGCCAGTAGCCCGGGACAGGGTTGGGATACCTACGAGCAGTACTTC.